This T cell receptor beta chain was identified during a study of shared clonotypes between healthy human individuals. Whole-study context: The study enrolled two women and a few men aged 18 to 49. General study results and limits: A few donors had around 5.2% of their naive CD4 clonotypes in common. Relative to clonotypes present in all four donors, those not shared had lower generation probabilities.

The input for sorted-subset replicate PCRs was around 0.2 ug DNA, approximately 30,000 T cell genomes. Data came from immunoSEQ multiplex PCR; TCRdb stores just in-frame clones and leaves some out. The sample has about 2.2 million clones, roughly 93% seen once. CD45RO negativity and positive selection for CCR7 defined naive CD8 cells, a population that excluded terminally differentiated effector memory CD45RA+ cells. Concerning this clone itself: Antigen: not known.

The germline V gene has CDR1 SQVTM and CDR2 ANQGSEA. This CDR3 is built from 13 residues. Trimming cost V 2 bases and J 7 bases, with 13 bases left between them. The chain employs TRBV29-1 and TRBJ2-3, with D unclear. Sequencing was performed on naive CD8+ T cells from PBMCs. The clonotype was recovered from a man in his late teens or twenties in good health. Some clones in this sample may be carry-over from other donors' samples. For the CDR3, the DNA is TGCAGCGTTGAAATCACCAATGTACATACGCAGTATTTT. It translates to CSVEITNVHTQYF.